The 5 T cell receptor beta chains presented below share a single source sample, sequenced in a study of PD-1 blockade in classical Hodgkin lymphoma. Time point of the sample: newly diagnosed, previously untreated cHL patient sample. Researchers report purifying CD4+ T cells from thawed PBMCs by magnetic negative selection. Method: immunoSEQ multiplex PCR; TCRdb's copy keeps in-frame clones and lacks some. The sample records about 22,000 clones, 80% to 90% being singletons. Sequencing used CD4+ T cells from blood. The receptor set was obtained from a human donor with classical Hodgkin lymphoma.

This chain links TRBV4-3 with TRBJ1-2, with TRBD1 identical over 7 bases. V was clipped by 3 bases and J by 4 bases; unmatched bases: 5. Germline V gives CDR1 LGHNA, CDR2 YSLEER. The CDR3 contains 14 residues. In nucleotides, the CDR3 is TGCGCCAGCAGCCAGGACAGGTCGGGCTATGGCTACACCTTC. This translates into CASSQDRSGYGYTF.

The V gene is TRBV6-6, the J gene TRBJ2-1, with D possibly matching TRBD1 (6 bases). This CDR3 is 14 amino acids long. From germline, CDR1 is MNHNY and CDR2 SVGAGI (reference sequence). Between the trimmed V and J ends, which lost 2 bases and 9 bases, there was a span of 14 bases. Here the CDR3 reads CASSYDNRVGEQFF. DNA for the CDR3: TGTGCCAGCAGTTACGATAACAGGGTAGGTGAGCAGTTCTTC.

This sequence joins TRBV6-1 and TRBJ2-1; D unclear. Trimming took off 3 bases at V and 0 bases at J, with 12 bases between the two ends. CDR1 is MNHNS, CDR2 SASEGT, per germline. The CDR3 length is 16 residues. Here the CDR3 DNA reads TGTGCCAGCAGTGAGGGGTTTACAGCCTCCTACAATGAGCAGTTCTTC. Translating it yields CASSEGFTASYNEQFF.

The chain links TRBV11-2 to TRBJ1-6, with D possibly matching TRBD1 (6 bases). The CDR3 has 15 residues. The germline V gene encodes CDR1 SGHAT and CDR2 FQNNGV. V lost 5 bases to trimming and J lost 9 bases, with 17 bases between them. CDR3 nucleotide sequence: TGTGCCAGCAGCCCGAGGACAGAGTTAGGTTCACCCCTCCACTTT. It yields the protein CASSPRTELGSPLHF. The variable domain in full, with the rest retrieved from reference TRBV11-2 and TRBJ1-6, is EAGVAQSPRYKIIEKRQSVAFWCNPISGHATLYWYQQILGQGPKLLIQFQNNGVVDDSQLPKDRFSAERLKGVDSTLKIQPAKLEDSAVYLCASSPRTELGSPLHFGNGTRLTVT.

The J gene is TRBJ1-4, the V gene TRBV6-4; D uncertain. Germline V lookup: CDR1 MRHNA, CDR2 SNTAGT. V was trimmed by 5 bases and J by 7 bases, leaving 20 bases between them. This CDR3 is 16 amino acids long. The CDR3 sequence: CASSNCRALHPEKLFF. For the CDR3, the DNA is TGTGCCAGCAGTAACTGTAGGGCTCTCCACCCTGAAAAACTGTTTTTT.